This record covers a single T cell receptor beta chain. This CDR3 comprises 14 residues. Germline V gene data show CDR1 as MNHEY and CDR2 as SVGAGI. The entry originates in a study of T cells expressing NK-cell markers. cDNA encoding TCR beta was synthesized via 5'RACE template switching incorporating UMIs. TCRdb reanalyzed the 5' RACE reads and collapses them to one entry per CDR3 protein, without DNA. Recorded for this sample: 400,000 to 450,000 distinct CDR3 sequences. Specimen: blood T cells: a sorted CD56 or NKG2C T cell subset, CD4+ or CD8+ T cells, or bulk PBMC T cells (not recorded which). The sequence derives from a woman between 18 and 69 years old in good health. The gene calls are TRBV6-5 and TRBJ1-2; TCRdb names TRBD1, which stays unverified in the absence of DNA. CDR3 protein: CASSYDLGGFGYTF.